Included here is one T cell receptor beta chain sequence, with context. The antigen is not known. The data originate from a study of T cell responses to AZD1222 COVID-19 vaccine. TCRdb's table, derived via immunoSEQ multiplex PCR, lists solely in-frame clones and lacks some. The sample carries 95,000 to 110,000 clones, around nine tenths recorded once. The germline V and J ends were trimmed by 8 bases and 7 bases, with 17 bases remaining between them. The CDR3 consists of 14 residues. The germline V gene encodes CDR1 LNHDA and CDR2 SQIVND (reference sequence). Findings and caveats of the study: Regions 160-218 and 743-854 held dominance among vaccine-associated CD4 TCRs, which spanned spike.

The source material was peripheral blood, sampled on day 0 of AZD1222 vaccination. This receptor was obtained from an adult in good health. The chain links TRBV19 to TRBJ1-4; D gene unclear. CDR3 DNA sequence: TGTGCCAGTTGCCGGCTGGGTGATTCTGAAAAACTGTTTTTT. Translating it yields CASCRLGDSEKLFF.